This section outlines one T cell receptor beta chain sequence together with its context. Its specificity is not known. This specimen comes from a study of blood T cells in healthy people across ages. Through a sample-barcoded 5' primer and a J-beta primer mix, a second PCR was run for 7 to 11 cycles. CDR3-containing paired-end reads numbering at least 2.5 million came from each sample. TCRdb ran MiXCR on the 5' RACE reads and lists one entry per CDR3 protein. Among 1.5 million to 2 million distinct CDR3 sequences listed, 28% were seen once. General study points: Per-million-T-cell TCR beta diversity fell roughly linearly with age.

It was approximately 10 milliliters of peripheral blood that were drawn from each donor. The sequencing sample was made of blood. The clonotype was recovered from a woman in her 30s in good health.

CDR3 bases: TGCGCCAGCAGCCCCCGGACAGGGGGCTTCGCTAACTATGGCTACACCTTC. Translated, it gives CASSPRTGGFANYGYTF. This sequence joins TRBV5-1 and TRBJ1-2, with 11 bases identical to TRBD1. After removal of 4 bases from V and 0 bases from J, the junction contained 8 bases not matched to a gene. From germline, CDR1 is SGHRS and CDR2 YFSETQ. This CDR3 is 17 amino acids long.